The rows below give T cell receptor beta chains drawn from one sample of a study of T cell repertoires in cytomegalovirus infection. No antigen has been assigned to these receptors. TCRdb passed the reads through MiXCR, listing each CDR3 protein once. The sample yields 700,000 to 950,000 distinct CDR3 sequences, 32% seen once. This sample comprised cultured CD8+ T cells from PBMCs, obtained from culture after CMV antigen stimulation. The source is a human donor in good health (CMV status not recorded). Some clones in this sample may be carry-over from other donors' samples. Both conserved end residues are part of each CDR3. D genes are given only for firm matches. Size tells how often a clone was seen (once, few, many) or the class of an expanded clone, and some rows leave it out.

V gene: TRBV7-6; J gene: TRBJ1-2; clone size: .; D gene: .; CDR3 protein: CASSLVGGSANYGYTF; CDR3 DNA: TGTGCCAGCAGCTTAGTTGGGGGCAGTGCTAACTATGGCTACACCTTC
V gene: TRBV5-6; J gene: TRBJ2-2; clone size: .; D gene: .; CDR3 protein: CASSWAFRGDTGELFF; CDR3 DNA: TGTGCCAGCAGCTGGGCCTTCAGGGGTGACACCGGGGAGCTGTTTTTT
V gene: TRBV7-6; J gene: TRBJ1-4; clone size: few; D gene: TRBD1; CDR3 protein: CASSLGQGGKKLFF; CDR3 DNA: TGTGCCAGCAGCTTAGGACAGGGCGGTAAAAAACTGTTTTTT
V gene: TRBV6-1; J gene: TRBJ2-7; clone size: many; D gene: TRBD2; CDR3 protein: CASRAGELYEQYF; CDR3 DNA: TGTGCCAGCAGAGCGGGGGAATTATACGAGCAGTACTTC
V gene: TRBV6-2/TRBV6-3; J gene: TRBJ2-1; clone size: .; D gene: .; CDR3 protein: CASRWTGHYNEQFF; CDR3 DNA: TGTGCCAGCAGATGGACGGGACATTACAATGAGCAGTTCTTC
V gene: TRBV9; J gene: TRBJ2-7; clone size: .; D gene: .; CDR3 protein: CASSAGDNPHEQYF; CDR3 DNA: TGTGCCAGCAGCGCGGGGGACAACCCCCACGAGCAGTACTTC
V gene: TRBV5-6; J gene: TRBJ1-2; clone size: .; D gene: TRBD1; CDR3 protein: CASSEPSDRRYGYTF; CDR3 DNA: TGTGCCAGCAGCGAACCTTCGGACAGGAGATATGGCTACACCTTC
V gene: TRBV6-2/TRBV6-3; J gene: TRBJ2-1; clone size: .; D gene: .; CDR3 protein: CASSYYVDEQFF; CDR3 DNA: TGTGCCAGCAGTTATTATGTCGATGAGCAGTTCTTC
V gene: TRBV7-6; J gene: TRBJ2-1; clone size: .; D gene: TRBD2; CDR3 protein: CASSRVRGVYNEQFF; CDR3 DNA: TGTGCCAGCAGCCGAGTCCGGGGGGTCTACAATGAGCAGTTCTTC
V gene: TRBV7-2; J gene: TRBJ2-3; clone size: many; D gene: .; CDR3 protein: CASSLGVTFSTDTQYF; CDR3 DNA: TGTGCCAGCAGCCTGGGAGTTACCTTTAGCACAGATACGCAGTATTTT
V gene: TRBV27; J gene: TRBJ2-7; clone size: .; D gene: .; CDR3 protein: CANSSSRNSYEQYF; CDR3 DNA: TGTGCCAACAGTTCTAGCCGTAACTCCTACGAGCAGTACTTC
V gene: TRBV2; J gene: TRBJ1-1; clone size: few; D gene: .; CDR3 protein: CASSIIESGTEAFF; CDR3 DNA: TGTGCCAGCAGTATAATAGAGTCGGGTACTGAAGCTTTCTTT
V gene: TRBV24-1; J gene: TRBJ1-2; clone size: .; D gene: .; CDR3 protein: CATSDFQMLSYGYTF; CDR3 DNA: TGTGCCACCAGTGATTTTCAGATGTTATCGTATGGCTACACCTTC
V gene: TRBV7-6; J gene: TRBJ1-6; clone size: few; D gene: .; CDR3 protein: CASSSDNSPLHF; CDR3 DNA: TGTGCCAGCAGCTCTGATAATTCACCCCTCCACTTT
V gene: TRBV19; J gene: TRBJ1-2; clone size: .; D gene: .; CDR3 protein: CASTPQGFWYGYTF; CDR3 DNA: TGTGCCAGTACTCCCCAGGGCTTCTGGTATGGCTACACCTTC
V gene: TRBV4-1; J gene: TRBJ2-7; clone size: few; D gene: TRBD1; CDR3 protein: CASSIGQGVYEQYF; CDR3 DNA: TGCGCCAGCAGTATAGGACAGGGGGTTTACGAGCAGTACTTC
V gene: TRBV14; J gene: TRBJ2-7; clone size: .; D gene: .; CDR3 protein: CASSQDPQRFQAYEQYF; CDR3 DNA: TGTGCCAGCAGCCAAGACCCCCAAAGGTTCCAGGCCTACGAGCAGTACTTC
V gene: TRBV7-9; J gene: TRBJ2-7; clone size: .; D gene: .; CDR3 protein: CASSLPAGGPYEQYF; CDR3 DNA: TGTGCCAGCAGCTTACCCGCAGGAGGCCCCTACGAGCAGTACTTC
V gene: TRBV7-6; J gene: TRBJ1-6; clone size: many; D gene: .; CDR3 protein: CASSSPSGANSPLHF; CDR3 DNA: TGTGCCAGCAGCTCACCTTCGGGGGCTAATTCACCCCTCCACTTT
V gene: TRBV12-3/TRBV12-4; J gene: TRBJ1-4; clone size: once; D gene: .; CDR3 protein: CASTSEWGGEKLFF; CDR3 DNA: TGTGCCAGCACATCCGAGTGGGGGGGCGAAAAACTGTTTTTT
V gene: TRBV27; J gene: TRBJ2-7; clone size: few; D gene: .; CDR3 protein: CASSLPGPLNEQYF; CDR3 DNA: TGTGCCAGCAGTTTACCGGGACCCCTAAACGAGCAGTACTTC
V gene: TRBV12-3/TRBV12-4; J gene: TRBJ2-7; clone size: few; D gene: TRBD1; CDR3 protein: CASNDDRGIYEQYF; CDR3 DNA: TGTGCCAGCAACGACGACAGGGGGATCTACGAGCAGTACTTC
V gene: TRBV6-5; J gene: TRBJ2-5; clone size: .; D gene: TRBD1; CDR3 protein: CASSWTGIQETQYF; CDR3 DNA: TGTGCCAGCAGCTGGACAGGGATCCAAGAGACCCAGTACTTC
V gene: TRBV29-1; J gene: TRBJ2-4; clone size: .; D gene: TRBD1; CDR3 protein: CSGTGAGDVQYF; CDR3 DNA: TGCAGCGGAACAGGGGCCGGGGATGTTCAGTACTTC
V gene: TRBV27; J gene: TRBJ2-3; clone size: few; D gene: .; CDR3 protein: CASSLGASRDTQYF; CDR3 DNA: TGTGCCAGCAGCTTAGGGGCTAGCCGAGATACGCAGTATTTT
V gene: TRBV12-3/TRBV12-4; J gene: TRBJ1-6; clone size: few; D gene: TRBD1; CDR3 protein: CASRTGTGSPPLHF; CDR3 DNA: TGTGCCAGCAGAACCGGGACAGGGAGTCCACCCCTCCACTTT
V gene: TRBV5-4; J gene: TRBJ1-2; clone size: .; D gene: TRBD1; CDR3 protein: CASSWDRGGNYGYTF; CDR3 DNA: TGTGCCAGCAGCTGGGACAGGGGAGGAAACTATGGCTACACCTTC
V gene: TRBV6-1; J gene: TRBJ1-2; clone size: .; D gene: .; CDR3 protein: CASRDHRGAGYTF; CDR3 DNA: TGTGCCAGCAGGGACCACCGGGGGGCTGGCTACACCTTC
V gene: TRBV29-1; J gene: TRBJ1-5; clone size: few; D gene: .; CDR3 protein: CSVEDDYGQPQHF; CDR3 DNA: TGCAGCGTTGAAGATGATTACGGCCAGCCCCAGCATTTT
V gene: TRBV12-3/TRBV12-4; J gene: TRBJ1-1; clone size: .; D gene: .; CDR3 protein: CASSRTELGTEAFF; CDR3 DNA: TGTGCCAGCAGCAGGACCGAGCTGGGCACTGAAGCTTTCTTT
V gene: TRBV7-9; J gene: TRBJ2-7; clone size: .; D gene: .; CDR3 protein: CASSSYETTVYEQYF; CDR3 DNA: TGTGCCAGCAGCTCTTATGAGACAACTGTTTACGAGCAGTACTTC
V gene: TRBV27; J gene: TRBJ2-7; clone size: .; D gene: .; CDR3 protein: CASSLRGGAGDIYEQYF; CDR3 DNA: TGTGCCAGCAGTTTAAGGGGTGGGGCAGGGGATATCTACGAGCAGTACTTC
V gene: TRBV6-5; J gene: TRBJ1-1; clone size: few; D gene: .; CDR3 protein: CASSFAPNRVGDTEAFF; CDR3 DNA: TGTGCCAGCAGTTTCGCCCCTAACAGGGTTGGGGACACTGAAGCTTTCTTT
V gene: TRBV20-1; J gene: TRBJ2-1; clone size: few; D gene: TRBD2; CDR3 protein: CRKAGGLYNEQFF; CDR3 DNA: TGCAGAAAAGCGGGGGGGCTCTACAATGAGCAGTTCTTC
V gene: TRBV9; J gene: TRBJ2-2; clone size: .; D gene: .; CDR3 protein: CASSDRQVGELFF; CDR3 DNA: TGTGCCAGCAGCGATCGACAGGTCGGGGAGCTGTTTTTT
V gene: TRBV4-2; J gene: TRBJ1-5; clone size: many; D gene: TRBD1; CDR3 protein: CASSQGQGHSNQPQHF; CDR3 DNA: TGTGCCAGCAGCCAGGGACAGGGTCATAGCAATCAGCCCCAGCATTTT
V gene: TRBV4-1; J gene: TRBJ1-2; clone size: .; D gene: TRBD1; CDR3 protein: CASSLLGGQATSNYGYTF; CDR3 DNA: TGCGCCAGCAGCCTGCTCGGGGGACAGGCAACATCGAACTATGGCTACACCTTC
V gene: TRBV7-6; J gene: TRBJ1-4; clone size: few; D gene: .; CDR3 protein: CASSTRGSSEKLFF; CDR3 DNA: TGTGCCAGCAGTACAAGGGGTAGTAGTGAAAAACTGTTTTTT